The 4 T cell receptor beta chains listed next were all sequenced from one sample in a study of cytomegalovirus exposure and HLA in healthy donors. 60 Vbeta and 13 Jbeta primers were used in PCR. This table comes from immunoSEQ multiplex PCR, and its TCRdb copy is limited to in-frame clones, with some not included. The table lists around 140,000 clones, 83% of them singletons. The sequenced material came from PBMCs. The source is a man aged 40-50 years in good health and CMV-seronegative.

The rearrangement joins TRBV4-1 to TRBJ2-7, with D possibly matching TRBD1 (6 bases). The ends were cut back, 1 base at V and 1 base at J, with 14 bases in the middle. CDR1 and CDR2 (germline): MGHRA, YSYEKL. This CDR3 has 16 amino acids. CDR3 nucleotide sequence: TGCGCCAGCAGCCAAGTCTTGCAGGGGTCGTCCTACGAGCAGTACTTC. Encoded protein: CASSQVLQGSSYEQYF.

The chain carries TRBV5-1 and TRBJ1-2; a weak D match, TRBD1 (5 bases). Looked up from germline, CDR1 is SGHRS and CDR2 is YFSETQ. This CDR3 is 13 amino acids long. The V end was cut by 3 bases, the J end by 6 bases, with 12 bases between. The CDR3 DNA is TGCGCCAGCAGCTGGGGGGGTTCGGATGGCTACACCTTC. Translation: CASSWGGSDGYTF.

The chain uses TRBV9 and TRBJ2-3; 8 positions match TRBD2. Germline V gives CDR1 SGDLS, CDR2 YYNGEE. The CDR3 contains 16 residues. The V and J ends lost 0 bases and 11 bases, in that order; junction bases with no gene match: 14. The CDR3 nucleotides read TGTGCCAGCAGCGTAGAGGGAGCGGGGGCCGTCGTTAAGCAGTATTTT. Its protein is CASSVEGAGAVVKQYF.

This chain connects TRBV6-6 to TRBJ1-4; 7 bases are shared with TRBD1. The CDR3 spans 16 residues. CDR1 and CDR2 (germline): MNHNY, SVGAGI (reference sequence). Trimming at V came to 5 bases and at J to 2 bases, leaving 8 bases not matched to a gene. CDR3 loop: CASSVRQGATNEKLFF. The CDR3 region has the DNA TGTGCCAGCAGTGTCCGACAGGGAGCTACTAATGAAAAACTGTTTTTT.